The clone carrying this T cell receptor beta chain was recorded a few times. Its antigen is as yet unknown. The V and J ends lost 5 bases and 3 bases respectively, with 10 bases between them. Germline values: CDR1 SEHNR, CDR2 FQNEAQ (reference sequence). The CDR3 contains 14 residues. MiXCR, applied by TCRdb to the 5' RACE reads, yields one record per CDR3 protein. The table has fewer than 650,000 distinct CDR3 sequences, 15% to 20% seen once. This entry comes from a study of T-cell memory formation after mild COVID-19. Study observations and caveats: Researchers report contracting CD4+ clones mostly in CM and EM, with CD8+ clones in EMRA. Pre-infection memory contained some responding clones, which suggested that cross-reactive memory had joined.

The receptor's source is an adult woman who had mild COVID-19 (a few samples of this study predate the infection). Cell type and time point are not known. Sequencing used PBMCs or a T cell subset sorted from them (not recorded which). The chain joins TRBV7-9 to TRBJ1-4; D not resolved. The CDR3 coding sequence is TGTGCCAGCAGCCATACTCGCGCTAATGAAAAACTGTTTTTT. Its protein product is CASSHTRANEKLFF.